This TCR beta chain emerged from a study of TIL therapy for anti-PD-1-resistant metastatic lung cancer. Study-level background: By whole-exome sequencing, median non-synonymous tumor mutation burden was around 1.4 mutations per megabase.

Time point given: pre-treatment sample, taken before nivolumab and TIL therapy. Most excised metastases sampled were pleural nodules or supraclavicular lymph nodes. Sequencing used immunoSEQ v3. Produced via immunoSEQ multiplex PCR; TCRdb's table is partial and in-frame only. Of over 25,000 clones in the sample, 72% were seen once. To note about this clone: Its antigen is unidentified.

This CDR3 is 17 amino acids long. Germline CDR1 and CDR2: LGHNA and YNFKEQ. The V end was cut by 0 bases, the J end by 2 bases, with 15 bases between. General study points: Many TIL product clones were absent from baseline tumor, suggesting clonal contraction.

The chain is built from TRBV4-2 and TRBJ2-3; a possible D gene is TRBD2 (5 bases). The sequence came from a person aged 25-80 years with non-small cell lung cancer. This specimen was tumor tissue, taken at baseline. Written as DNA, the CDR3 is TGTGCCAGCAGCCAAGATCTTGGGAGACTCCCCACAGATACGCAGTATTTT. Translating it yields CASSQDLGRLPTDTQYF.